A selection of T cell receptor beta chains follows, all from one sample in a study of cytomegalovirus exposure and HLA in healthy donors. Only in-frame clones appear in the TCRdb table, and some are missing; sequencing was by immunoSEQ multiplex PCR. The sample includes approximately 220,000 clones, about 80% seen only once; the top ten take about 0.63%. The sample was PBMCs. Receptors were obtained from a man between 18 and 29 years old in good health and CMV-seronegative. CDR3s include the opening cysteine and the closing phenylalanine or tryptophan. Fields, in order: V gene, J gene, D gene, CDR3 protein, CDR3 DNA. A D gene is named only where the DNA matches it firmly.

TRBV9	TRBJ2-3	TRBD2	CASSVVEGGTDTQYF	TGTGCCAGCAGCGTAGTCGAGGGAGGGACAGATACGCAGTATTTT
TRBV19	TRBJ2-1	-	CASRSYNEQFF	TGTGCTTCACGCTCCTATAATGAGCAGTTCTTC
TRBV18	TRBJ2-1	TRBD2	CASSPVLAGFGEQFF	TGTGCCAGCTCACCGGTCCTAGCGGGATTTGGTGAGCAGTTCTTC
TRBV2	TRBJ2-1	-	CASSYNNEQFF	TGTGCCAGCAGTTACAACAATGAGCAGTTCTTC
TRBV7-9	TRBJ2-2	-	CASSLARHTGELFF	TGTGCCAGCAGCTTGGCCAGGCACACCGGGGAGCTGTTTTTT
TRBV5-1	TRBJ2-7	-	CASSSIPSREQYF	TGCGCCAGCAGCTCGATCCCCTCCCGGGAGCAGTACTTC
TRBV30	TRBJ2-7	TRBD2	CAWSVMLAGASYEQYF	TGTGCCTGGAGTGTAATGCTAGCGGGAGCCTCCTACGAGCAGTACTTC
TRBV27	TRBJ1-1	-	CASSFAGNTEAFF	TGTGCCAGCAGTTTCGCAGGGAACACTGAAGCTTTCTTT
TRBV5-4	TRBJ2-5	TRBD1	CASSSGQQETQYF	TGTGCCAGCAGCTCGGGACAGCAAGAGACCCAGTACTTC
TRBV13	TRBJ2-1	-	CASSSPGSYNPYNEQFF	TGTGCCAGCAGCTCCCCGGGGAGTTACAATCCGTACAATGAGCAGTTCTTC
TRBV30	TRBJ1-6	TRBD1	CAWAPGQGGSPLHF	TGTGCCTGGGCACCGGGACAGGGAGGTTCACCCCTCCACTTT